Listed below are T cell receptor beta chains from one sample, sequenced in a study of a mutant IDH1 vaccine in newly diagnosed glioma. Data came from immunoSEQ multiplex PCR; TCRdb stores just in-frame clones and leaves some out. The profile shows approximately 88,000 clones, roughly 78% of them singletons. The sample here was PBMCs, taken from a glioma patient treated with radiotherapy, temozolomide or both. The receptors come from a man in his forties or fifties with glioma. Each CDR3 is given with its conserved first and last residue. Fields, in order: V gene, D gene, J gene, clone size, CDR3 DNA, CDR3 protein. D genes are given only for firm matches. Clone size is stated in some rows and not others, as once, few, many or a class when expanded.

V gene: TRBV29-1; D gene: TRBD1; J gene: TRBJ1-1; clone size: few; CDR3 DNA: TGCAGCGTTGAAGTTAGCAGGGGGTTCACTGAAGCTTTCTTT; CDR3 protein: CSVEVSRGFTEAFF
V gene: TRBV25-1; D gene: NA; J gene: TRBJ2-5; clone size: NA; CDR3 DNA: TGTGCCAGCAGTGAAGCGCGGGGCCAAGAGACCCAGTACTTC; CDR3 protein: CASSEARGQETQYF
V gene: TRBV27; D gene: TRBD2; J gene: TRBJ2-1; clone size: once; CDR3 DNA: TGTGCCAGCAGTCCAAGGCCGGGACTAGCGGGAGGACGGGAGCAGTTCTTC; CDR3 protein: CASSPRPGLAGGREQFF
V gene: TRBV6-1; D gene: TRBD1; J gene: TRBJ1-3; clone size: NA; CDR3 DNA: TGTGCCAGCAGTGAAAGTATTACTACAGGGGGAACCTACGGACCCACCATATATTTT; CDR3 protein: CASSESITTGGTYGPTIYF
V gene: TRBV12-5; D gene: TRBD1; J gene: TRBJ2-2; clone size: NA; CDR3 DNA: TGTGCTAGTGGTCCCATTGGGACAGGGGCCACCGGGGAGCTGTTTTTT; CDR3 protein: CASGPIGTGATGELFF
V gene: TRBV5-4; D gene: TRBD2; J gene: TRBJ2-7; clone size: NA; CDR3 DNA: TGTGCCAGCAGCACCCCGGGGGGGACCTCCTGGGACGAGCAGTACTTC; CDR3 protein: CASSTPGGTSWDEQYF
V gene: TRBV28; D gene: NA; J gene: TRBJ2-1; clone size: NA; CDR3 DNA: TGTGCCAGCAGTCCGCTGTCGAGCTCCTACAATGAGCAGTTCTTC; CDR3 protein: CASSPLSSSYNEQFF
V gene: TRBV6-6; D gene: NA; J gene: TRBJ2-3; clone size: once; CDR3 DNA: TGTGCCAGCAGTTACAGGGGACTCACGGATACGCAGTATTTT; CDR3 protein: CASSYRGLTDTQYF
V gene: TRBV6-5; D gene: NA; J gene: TRBJ2-3; clone size: NA; CDR3 DNA: TGTGCCAGCAGTATCAAGGGTTTCCCAGATACGCAGTATTTT; CDR3 protein: CASSIKGFPDTQYF
V gene: TRBV19; D gene: NA; J gene: TRBJ1-4; clone size: NA; CDR3 DNA: TGTGCCAGTAGGACCCGGGACAAACGCGAAAAACTGTTTTTT; CDR3 protein: CASRTRDKREKLFF
V gene: TRBV5-5; D gene: TRBD1; J gene: TRBJ1-5; clone size: NA; CDR3 DNA: TGTGCCAGCAGCTTGCGGGACAGGGTAAGCAATCAGCCCCAGCATTTT; CDR3 protein: CASSLRDRVSNQPQHF
V gene: TRBV2; D gene: NA; J gene: TRBJ2-2; clone size: many; CDR3 DNA: TGTGCCAGCAGTGAATACCCTACAGGCGGGGAGCTGTTTTTT; CDR3 protein: CASSEYPTGGELFF
V gene: TRBV7-2; D gene: TRBD1; J gene: TRBJ2-7; clone size: once; CDR3 DNA: TGTGCCAGCAGCCTAGGGCGGGACAGGGCCTACGAGCAGTACTTC; CDR3 protein: CASSLGRDRAYEQYF
V gene: TRBV7-8; D gene: TRBD1; J gene: TRBJ1-2; clone size: few; CDR3 DNA: TGTGCCAGCAGCCTCACCGGGACAGGGGGCTTGGGCTACACCTTC; CDR3 protein: CASSLTGTGGLGYTF
V gene: TRBV27; D gene: NA; J gene: TRBJ2-7; clone size: NA; CDR3 DNA: TGTGCCAGCAGTCCCTCAATAGGCCCCTACGAGCAGTACTTC; CDR3 protein: CASSPSIGPYEQYF
V gene: TRBV4-3; D gene: NA; J gene: TRBJ1-2; clone size: NA; CDR3 DNA: TGCGCCAGCAGCCAAGATAGGGACTCCCTGGTCGGCTACACCTTC; CDR3 protein: CASSQDRDSLVGYTF
V gene: TRBV10-2; D gene: NA; J gene: TRBJ1-5; clone size: NA; CDR3 DNA: TGCGCCAGCACCGCGTTAGGGAGCTCTATTAGCAATCAGCCCCAGCATTTT; CDR3 protein: CASTALGSSISNQPQHF
V gene: TRBV29-1; D gene: NA; J gene: TRBJ1-2; clone size: NA; CDR3 DNA: TGCAGCGTTGAAAGTAGCGGCTACACCTTC; CDR3 protein: CSVESSGYTF
V gene: TRBV7-9; D gene: NA; J gene: TRBJ1-4; clone size: few; CDR3 DNA: TGTGCCAGCAGCCGTCACACTACAACTAATGAAAAACTGTTTTTT; CDR3 protein: CASSRHTTTNEKLFF
V gene: TRBV11-2; D gene: NA; J gene: TRBJ2-6; clone size: NA; CDR3 DNA: TGTGCCAGCAGGCGGTCAGGGGACTCTGGGGCCAACGTCCTGACTTTC; CDR3 protein: CASRRSGDSGANVLTF
V gene: TRBV19; D gene: NA; J gene: TRBJ1-1; clone size: NA; CDR3 DNA: TGTGCCAGTAGTCGGACGGGGAACACTGAAGCTTTCTTT; CDR3 protein: CASSRTGNTEAFF
V gene: TRBV5-1; D gene: NA; J gene: TRBJ1-4; clone size: NA; CDR3 DNA: TGCGCCAGCAGCCTAGGGAGGGGCGCCGGTTTTGGGGAACTGTTTTTT; CDR3 protein: CASSLGRGAGFGELFF
V gene: TRBV7-9; D gene: NA; J gene: TRBJ1-3; clone size: NA; CDR3 DNA: TGTGCCAGCAGCCCCAAGATCAGGGAGGGAAACACCATATATTTT; CDR3 protein: CASSPKIREGNTIYF
V gene: TRBV7-2; D gene: NA; J gene: TRBJ2-2; clone size: NA; CDR3 DNA: TGTGCCAGCAGCTTATCGGCCGGGAGTATCGCAAACACCGGGGAGCTGTTTTTT; CDR3 protein: CASSLSAGSIANTGELFF
V gene: TRBV7-8; D gene: TRBD1; J gene: TRBJ2-7; clone size: NA; CDR3 DNA: TGTGCCAGCAGCTTAGACCCGGGACAGGGGATCGGGGACGAGCAGTACTTC; CDR3 protein: CASSLDPGQGIGDEQYF
V gene: TRBV28; D gene: NA; J gene: TRBJ1-1; clone size: NA; CDR3 DNA: TGTGCCAGCAGCCTAGAAGTAACTGAAGCTTTCTTT; CDR3 protein: CASSLEVTEAFF
V gene: TRBV28; D gene: TRBD1; J gene: TRBJ2-7; clone size: NA; CDR3 DNA: TGTGCCAGCAGTTTATCTGGGACAGGGATCTACGAGCAGTACTTC; CDR3 protein: CASSLSGTGIYEQYF
V gene: TRBV7-9; D gene: TRBD2; J gene: TRBJ2-2; clone size: NA; CDR3 DNA: TGTGCCAGCAGCCAAGAACAGCGGACTAGCGGGGGAACCGGGGAGCTGTTTTTT; CDR3 protein: CASSQEQRTSGGTGELFF
V gene: TRBV14; D gene: TRBD1; J gene: TRBJ1-2; clone size: once; CDR3 DNA: TGTGCCAGCAGCCCCTTCAGGACAGGGGGGGCCTATGGCTACACCTTC; CDR3 protein: CASSPFRTGGAYGYTF
V gene: TRBV11-2; D gene: TRBD2; J gene: TRBJ2-4; clone size: NA; CDR3 DNA: TGTGCCAGCAGCCCCGGGAGGGCCAAAAACATTCAGTACTTC; CDR3 protein: CASSPGRAKNIQYF
V gene: TRBV6-6; D gene: TRBD1; J gene: TRBJ1-5; clone size: once; CDR3 DNA: TGTGCCAGCAGTTACTCGAACGAGGGGGCTGGGCAGCCCCAGCATTTT; CDR3 protein: CASSYSNEGAGQPQHF
V gene: TRBV4-3; D gene: NA; J gene: TRBJ2-2; clone size: NA; CDR3 DNA: TGCGCCAGCAGCCCCTTTATGGACTCTTACACCGGGGAGCTGTTTTTT; CDR3 protein: CASSPFMDSYTGELFF
V gene: TRBV18; D gene: NA; J gene: TRBJ2-5; clone size: NA; CDR3 DNA: TGTGCCAGCTCACCTTCCGACAGGTCCCAAGAGACCCAGTACTTC; CDR3 protein: CASSPSDRSQETQYF
V gene: TRBV6-5; D gene: NA; J gene: TRBJ1-4; clone size: NA; CDR3 DNA: TGTGCCAGCAGTTACTGGGGGGAGATTAATGAAAAACTGTTTTTT; CDR3 protein: CASSYWGEINEKLFF
V gene: TRBV4-2; D gene: TRBD1; J gene: TRBJ2-5; clone size: NA; CDR3 DNA: TGTGCCAGCAGCGAACCGACAGGGGGTCGAGAGACCCAGTACTTC; CDR3 protein: CASSEPTGGRETQYF
V gene: TRBV18; D gene: NA; J gene: TRBJ2-7; clone size: NA; CDR3 DNA: TGTGCCAGCTCACCGGCGAACGAGCAGTACTTC; CDR3 protein: CASSPANEQYF
V gene: TRBV7-9; D gene: NA; J gene: TRBJ2-1; clone size: NA; CDR3 DNA: TGTGCCAGCAGCTTAAAGAGTAGCTCCTACAATGAGCAGTTCTTC; CDR3 protein: CASSLKSSSYNEQFF
V gene: TRBV9; D gene: TRBD1; J gene: TRBJ2-1; clone size: NA; CDR3 DNA: TGTGCCAGCACGGGACAGGCCAAGAATGAGCAGTTCTTC; CDR3 protein: CASTGQAKNEQFF
V gene: TRBV2; D gene: NA; J gene: TRBJ1-5; clone size: few; CDR3 DNA: TGTGCCAGCAGTGAAGGGCGGGATCAGCCCCAGCATTTT; CDR3 protein: CASSEGRDQPQHF
V gene: TRBV6-6; D gene: NA; J gene: TRBJ1-2; clone size: NA; CDR3 DNA: TGTGCCAGCAGTTACCAGAGACAACAGACAGCCTTCTACACCTTC; CDR3 protein: CASSYQRQQTAFYTF
V gene: TRBV29-1; D gene: NA; J gene: TRBJ2-3; clone size: NA; CDR3 DNA: TGCAGCGTTTACGGGGGAATTGAGGATACGCAGTATTTT; CDR3 protein: CSVYGGIEDTQYF
V gene: TRBV4-3; D gene: TRBD2; J gene: TRBJ2-7; clone size: NA; CDR3 DNA: TGCGCCAGCAGCCAAGACGGACTAGCGGGGGGTTTGGGCTCCTACGAGCAGTACTTC; CDR3 protein: CASSQDGLAGGLGSYEQYF
V gene: TRBV5-1; D gene: NA; J gene: TRBJ2-5; clone size: NA; CDR3 DNA: TGCGCCAGCAGCTTGAGGCAAGAGACCCAGTACTTC; CDR3 protein: CASSLRQETQYF